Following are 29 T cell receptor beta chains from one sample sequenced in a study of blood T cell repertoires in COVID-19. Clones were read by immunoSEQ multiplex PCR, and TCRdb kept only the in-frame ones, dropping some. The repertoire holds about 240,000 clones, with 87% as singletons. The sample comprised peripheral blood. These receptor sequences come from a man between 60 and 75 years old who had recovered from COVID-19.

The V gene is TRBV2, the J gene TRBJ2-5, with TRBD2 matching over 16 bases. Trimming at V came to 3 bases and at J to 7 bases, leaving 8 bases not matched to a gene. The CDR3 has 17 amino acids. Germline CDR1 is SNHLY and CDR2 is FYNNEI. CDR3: CASSDVGLAGGLWTQYF. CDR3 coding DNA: TGTGCCAGCAGTGACGTGGGACTAGCGGGGGGGCTGTGGACCCAGTACTTC.

CDR3: CASSGLAGPRAQYF. The DNA of the CDR3 is TGTGCCAGCAGTGGACTAGCGGGGCCTCGGGCCCAGTACTTC. V is TRBV2 and J is TRBJ2-5, with TRBD2 identical over 11 bases. The V segment lost 4 bases and the J segment 9 bases; nucleotides outside the gene matches: 7. The CDR3 runs 14 residues. Germline V gene sequence: CDR1 SNHLY, CDR2 FYNNEI.

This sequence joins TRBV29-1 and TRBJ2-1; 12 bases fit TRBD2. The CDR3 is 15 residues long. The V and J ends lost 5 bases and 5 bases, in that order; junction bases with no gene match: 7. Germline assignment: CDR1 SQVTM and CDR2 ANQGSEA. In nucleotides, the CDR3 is TGCAGCGTTCGAGCACTAGCGGGGGGTAACAATGAGCAGTTCTTC. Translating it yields CSVRALAGGNNEQFF.

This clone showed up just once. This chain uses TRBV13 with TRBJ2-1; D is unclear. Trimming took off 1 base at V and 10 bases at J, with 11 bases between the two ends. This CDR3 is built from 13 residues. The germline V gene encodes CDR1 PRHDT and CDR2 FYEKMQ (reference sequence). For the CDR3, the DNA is TGTGCCAGCAGCTTAGTGATCCAACAGGAGCAGTTCTTC. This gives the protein CASSLVIQQEQFF.

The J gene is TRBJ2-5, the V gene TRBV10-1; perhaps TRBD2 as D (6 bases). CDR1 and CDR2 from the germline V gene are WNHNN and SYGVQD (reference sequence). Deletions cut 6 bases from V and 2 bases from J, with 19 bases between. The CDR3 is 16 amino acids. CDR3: CASSPNDRGGQETQYF. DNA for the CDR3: TGCGCCAGCAGCCCCAACGACCGGGGAGGTCAAGAGACCCAGTACTTC.

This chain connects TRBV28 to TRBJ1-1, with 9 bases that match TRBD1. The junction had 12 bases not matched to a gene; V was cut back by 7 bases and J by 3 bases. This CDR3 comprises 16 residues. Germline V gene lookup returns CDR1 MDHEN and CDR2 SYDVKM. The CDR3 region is CASNVPGQGADTEAFF. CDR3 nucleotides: TGTGCCAGCAACGTCCCGGGACAGGGAGCGGACACTGAAGCTTTCTTT.

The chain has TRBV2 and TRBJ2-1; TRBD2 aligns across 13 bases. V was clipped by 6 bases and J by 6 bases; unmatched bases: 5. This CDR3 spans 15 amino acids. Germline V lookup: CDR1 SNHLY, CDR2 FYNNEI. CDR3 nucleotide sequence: TGTGCCAGCAGGGGGACTAGCGGGGCATTCAATGAGCAGTTCTTC. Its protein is CASRGTSGAFNEQFF.

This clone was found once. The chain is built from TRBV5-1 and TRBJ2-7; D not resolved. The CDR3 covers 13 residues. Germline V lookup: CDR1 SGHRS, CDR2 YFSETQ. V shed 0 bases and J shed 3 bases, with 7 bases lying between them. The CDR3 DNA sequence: TGCGCCAGCAGCTTGGTGCAGAACTACGAGCAGTACTTC. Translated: CASSLVQNYEQYF. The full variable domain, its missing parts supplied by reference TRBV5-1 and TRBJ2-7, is KAGVTQTPRYLIKTRGQQVTLSCSPISGHRSVSWYQQTPGQGLQFLFEYFSETQRNKGNFPGRFSGRQFSNSRSEMNVSTLELGDSALYLCASSLVQNYEQYFGPGTRLTVT.

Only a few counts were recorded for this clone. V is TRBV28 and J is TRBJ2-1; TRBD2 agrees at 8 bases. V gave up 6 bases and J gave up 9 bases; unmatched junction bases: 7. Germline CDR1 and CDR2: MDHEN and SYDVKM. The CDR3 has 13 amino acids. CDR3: CASSTTSVGEQFF. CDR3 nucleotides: TGTGCCAGCAGCACGACTAGCGTTGGTGAGCAGTTCTTC.

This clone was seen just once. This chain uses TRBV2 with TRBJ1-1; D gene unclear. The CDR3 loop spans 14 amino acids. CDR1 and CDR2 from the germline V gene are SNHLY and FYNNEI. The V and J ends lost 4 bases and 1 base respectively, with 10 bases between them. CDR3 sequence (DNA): TGTGCCAGCAGTGCTCTTGCGGGGAACACTGAAGCTTTCTTT. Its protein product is CASSALAGNTEAFF.

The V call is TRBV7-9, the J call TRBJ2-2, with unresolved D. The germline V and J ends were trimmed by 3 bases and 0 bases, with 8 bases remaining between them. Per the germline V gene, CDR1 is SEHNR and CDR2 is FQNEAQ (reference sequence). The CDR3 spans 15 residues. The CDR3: CASSFLGANTGELFF. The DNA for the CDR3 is TGTGCCAGCAGCTTTTTAGGAGCGAACACCGGGGAGCTGTTTTTT.

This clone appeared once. In DNA form, the CDR3 reads TGTGCCAGCAGCCAGAGTCCCGGGACAAGTAATTCACCCCTCCACTTT. Its translation is CASSQSPGTSNSPLHF. The chain links TRBV14 to TRBJ1-6; TRBD1 is a possible D gene (6 bases). This CDR3 contains 16 residues. With 3 bases removed from V and 6 bases from J, the gap between germline ends came to 15 bases. Per the germline V gene, CDR1 is SGHDN and CDR2 is FVKESK.

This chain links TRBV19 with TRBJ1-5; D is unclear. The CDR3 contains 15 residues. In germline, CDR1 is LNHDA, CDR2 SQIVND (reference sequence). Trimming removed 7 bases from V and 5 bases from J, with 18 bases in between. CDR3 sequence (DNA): TGTGCCAGTAAGGAACCGAACAGAGTTGATCAGCCCCAGCATTTT. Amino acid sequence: CASKEPNRVDQPQHF. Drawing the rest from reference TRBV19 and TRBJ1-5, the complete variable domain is DGGITQSPKYLFRKEGQNVTLSCEQNLNHDAMYWYRQDPGQGLRLIYYSQIVNDFQKGDIAEGYSVSREKKESFPLTVTSAQKNPTAFYLCASKEPNRVDQPQHFGDGTRLSIL.

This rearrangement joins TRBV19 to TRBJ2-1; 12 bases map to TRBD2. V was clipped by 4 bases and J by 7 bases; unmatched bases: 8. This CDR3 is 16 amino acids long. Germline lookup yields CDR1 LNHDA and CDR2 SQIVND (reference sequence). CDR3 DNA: TGTGCCAGTAGTAAATTGATAGGGACTAGCGGGAATGAGCAGTTCTTC. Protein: CASSKLIGTSGNEQFF.

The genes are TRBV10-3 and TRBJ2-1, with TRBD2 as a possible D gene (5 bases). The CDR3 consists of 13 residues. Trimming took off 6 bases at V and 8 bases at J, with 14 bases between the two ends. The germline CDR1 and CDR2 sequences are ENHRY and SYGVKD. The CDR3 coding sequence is TGTGCCATCAGGGCGGAGGAGTGGCATGAGCAGTTCTTC. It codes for CAIRAEEWHEQFF.

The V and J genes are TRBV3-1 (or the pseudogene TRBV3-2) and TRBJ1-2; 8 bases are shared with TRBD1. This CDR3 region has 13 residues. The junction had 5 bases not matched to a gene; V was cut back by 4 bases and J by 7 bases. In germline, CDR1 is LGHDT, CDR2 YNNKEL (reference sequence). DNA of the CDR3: TGTGCCAGCAGCCGGCAGGGGGCGGGTGGCTACACCTTC. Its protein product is CASSRQGAGGYTF.

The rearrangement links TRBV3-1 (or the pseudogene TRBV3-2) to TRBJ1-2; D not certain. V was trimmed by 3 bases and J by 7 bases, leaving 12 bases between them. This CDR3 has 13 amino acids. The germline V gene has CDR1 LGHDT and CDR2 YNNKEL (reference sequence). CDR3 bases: TGTGCCAGCAGCCACGTTGCGAGTTTTGGCTACACCTTC. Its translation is CASSHVASFGYTF.

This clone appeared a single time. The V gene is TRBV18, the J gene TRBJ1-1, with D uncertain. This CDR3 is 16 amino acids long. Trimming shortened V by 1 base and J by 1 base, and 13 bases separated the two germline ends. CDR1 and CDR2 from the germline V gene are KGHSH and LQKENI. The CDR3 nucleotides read TGTGCCAGCTCACCACGGCTTTGGAGGGAGAACACTGAAGCTTTCTTT. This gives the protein CASSPRLWRENTEAFF. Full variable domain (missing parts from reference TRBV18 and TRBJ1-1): NAGVMQNPRHLVRRRGQEARLRCSPMKGHSHVYWYRQLPEEGLKFMVYLQKENIIDESGMPKERFSAEFPKEGPSILRIQQVVRGDSAAYFCASSPRLWRENTEAFFGQGTRLTVV.

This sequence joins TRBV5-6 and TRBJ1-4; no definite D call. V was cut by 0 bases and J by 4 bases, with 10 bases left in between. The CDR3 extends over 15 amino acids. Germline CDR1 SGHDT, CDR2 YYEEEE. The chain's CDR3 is CASSLAWSYNEKLFF. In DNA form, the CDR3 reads TGTGCCAGCAGCTTGGCCTGGAGTTATAATGAAAAACTGTTTTTT.

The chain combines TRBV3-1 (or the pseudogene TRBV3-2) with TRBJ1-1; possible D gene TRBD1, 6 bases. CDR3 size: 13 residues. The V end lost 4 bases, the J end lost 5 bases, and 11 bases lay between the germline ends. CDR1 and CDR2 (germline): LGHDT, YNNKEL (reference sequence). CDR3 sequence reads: CASSLSRGTEAFF. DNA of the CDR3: TGTGCCAGCAGCCTCTCCAGGGGTACTGAAGCTTTCTTT.

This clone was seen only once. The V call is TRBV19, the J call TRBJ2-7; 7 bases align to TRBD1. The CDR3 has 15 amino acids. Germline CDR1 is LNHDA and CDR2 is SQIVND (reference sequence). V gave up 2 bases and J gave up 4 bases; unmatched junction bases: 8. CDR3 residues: CASSILSGGRYEQYF. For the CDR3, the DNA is TGTGCCAGTAGTATACTTTCAGGGGGTCGTTACGAGCAGTACTTC.

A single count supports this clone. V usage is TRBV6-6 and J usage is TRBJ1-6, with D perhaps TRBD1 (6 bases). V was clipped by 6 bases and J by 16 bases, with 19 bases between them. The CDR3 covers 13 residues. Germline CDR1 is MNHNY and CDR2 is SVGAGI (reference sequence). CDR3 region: CASRPRDKLLLHF. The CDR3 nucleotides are TGTGCCAGCAGGCCTCGGGACAAACTACTTCTCCACTTT.

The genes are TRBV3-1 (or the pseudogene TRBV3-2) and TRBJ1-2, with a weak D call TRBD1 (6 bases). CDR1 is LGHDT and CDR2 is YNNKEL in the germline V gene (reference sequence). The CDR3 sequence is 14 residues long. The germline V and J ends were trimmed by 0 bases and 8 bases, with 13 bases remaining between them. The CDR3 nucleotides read TGTGCCAGCAGCCAAGAGGGGGGGGCTGGAGGCTACACCTTC. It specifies CASSQEGGAGGYTF.

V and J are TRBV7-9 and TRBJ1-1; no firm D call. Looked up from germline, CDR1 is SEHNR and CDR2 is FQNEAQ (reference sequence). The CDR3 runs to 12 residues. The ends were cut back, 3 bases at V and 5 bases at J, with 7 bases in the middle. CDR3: CASSFAGTEAFF. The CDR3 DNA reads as TGTGCCAGCAGCTTCGCGGGGACTGAAGCTTTCTTT.

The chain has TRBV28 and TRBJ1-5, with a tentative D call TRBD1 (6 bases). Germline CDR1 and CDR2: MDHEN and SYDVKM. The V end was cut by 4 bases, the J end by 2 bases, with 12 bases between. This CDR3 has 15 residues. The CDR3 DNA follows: TGTGCCAGCAGTTCGCAGGCAGGGGGCAATCAGCCCCAGCATTTT. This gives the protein CASSSQAGGNQPQHF.

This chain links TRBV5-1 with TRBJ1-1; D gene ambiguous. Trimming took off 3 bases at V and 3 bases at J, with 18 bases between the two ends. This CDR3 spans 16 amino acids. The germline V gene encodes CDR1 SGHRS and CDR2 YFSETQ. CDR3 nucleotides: TGCGCCAGCAGCTCGATAGAGCGGTTCTCGGACACTGAAGCTTTCTTT. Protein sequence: CASSSIERFSDTEAFF. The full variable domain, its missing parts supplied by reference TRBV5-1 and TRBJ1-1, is KAGVTQTPRYLIKTRGQQVTLSCSPISGHRSVSWYQQTPGQGLQFLFEYFSETQRNKGNFPGRFSGRQFSNSRSEMNVSTLELGDSALYLCASSSIERFSDTEAFFGQGTRLTVV.

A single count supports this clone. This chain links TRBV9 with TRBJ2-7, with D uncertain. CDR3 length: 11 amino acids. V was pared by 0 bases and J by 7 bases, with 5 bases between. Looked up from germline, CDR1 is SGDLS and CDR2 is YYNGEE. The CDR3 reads CASSVGQEQYV. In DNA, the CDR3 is TGTGCCAGCAGCGTAGGTCAGGAGCAGTACGTC.

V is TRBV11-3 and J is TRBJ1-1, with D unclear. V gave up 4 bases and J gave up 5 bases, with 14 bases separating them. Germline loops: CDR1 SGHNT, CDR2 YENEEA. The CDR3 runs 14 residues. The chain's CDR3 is CASSSTGKRTEAFF. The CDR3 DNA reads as TGTGCCAGCAGCTCGACGGGGAAGAGAACTGAAGCTTTCTTT.

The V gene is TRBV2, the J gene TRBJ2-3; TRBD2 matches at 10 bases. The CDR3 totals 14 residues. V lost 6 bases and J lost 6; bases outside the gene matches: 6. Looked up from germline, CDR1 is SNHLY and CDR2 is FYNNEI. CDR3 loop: CASSLAGGWDTQYF. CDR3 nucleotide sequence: TGTGCCAGCAGCTTAGCGGGGGGATGGGATACGCAGTATTTT.